The T cell receptor (beta chain) under discussion was sequenced for a study of CD8+CD57+ T cells in acquired aplastic anemia. Study context: DNA per sorted CD4+ or CD8+ sample ranged about 0.17 to 27.4 ug, averaging 3.2 ug. CD4+ cells from healthy donors averaged roughly 11 million reads.

The TCR beta profiling, which covered VDJ combination and CDR3 sequence, was carried out using genomic DNA as the template. TCRdb processed the reads anew with MiXCR; each CDR3 protein has one entry. This sample has about 110,000 distinct CDR3 sequences, with under 60% found just once. Study-wide results and limits: Some 27 CD8+ CDR3 sequences were shared between patients and controls. The CD8+ Simpson's diversity of patients and controls was not significantly different.

The CDR3 extends over 13 amino acids. Germline-derived CDR1 and CDR2 are DFQATT and SNEGSKA (reference sequence). Trimming removed 5 bases at V and 2 bases at J, with 12 bases between. Notes on this clonotype: Its antigen is currently unknown.

This chain links TRBV20-1 with TRBJ1-1, with D maybe TRBD1 (6 bases). Material for sequencing was sorted CD4+, CD8+, or CD8+CD57+ T cells (not recorded which) from PBMCs. This receptor was taken from a human donor in good health, serving as a control. Here the CDR3 reads CSAYRGFNTEAFF. The DNA for the CDR3 is TGCAGTGCTTATAGGGGGTTCAACACTGAAGCTTTCTTT.